Listed below are T cell receptor beta chains from one sample, sequenced in a study of T cells after yellow fever vaccination. TCRdb used MiXCR to reprocess the 5' RACE reads, holding one entry per CDR3 protein. This sample has about 550,000 distinct CDR3 sequences, with about a fifth found just once. The material sequenced was PBMCs, taken 15 days after the yellow fever booster vaccination. These receptors were collected from a man under 40 who received the YFV17D yellow fever vaccine. The CDR3 runs from the conserved cysteine through the conserved F or W. The order of the fields is CDR3 protein, CDR3 DNA, V gene, J gene, clone size, D gene. A D gene is named only where the DNA matches it firmly. Clone size is not always given. Where it is, it says once, few, many or a class for expanded clones.

CATGERDEQFF	TGTGCCACCGGGGAAAGGGACGAGCAGTTCTTC	TRBV24-1	TRBJ2-1	few	.
CAITRLGYNEQFF	TGTGCCATCACCAGACTAGGCTACAATGAGCAGTTCTTC	TRBV6-2/TRBV6-3	TRBJ2-1	few	.
CASSYLSIQSSYNEQFF	TGTGCCAGCAGTTACTTGAGCATCCAGAGCTCCTACAATGAGCAGTTCTTC	TRBV6-2/TRBV6-3	TRBJ2-1	.	.
CASSRTSPGTQYF	TGTGCCAGCAGCAGGACTAGTCCGGGGACCCAGTACTTC	TRBV12-3/TRBV12-4	TRBJ2-5	.	TRBD2
CASSPLRGGTEAFF	TGTGCCAGCAGTCCCCTCAGAGGAGGTACTGAAGCTTTCTTT	TRBV6-1	TRBJ1-1	few	.
CASSESSGRFLEQFF	TGCGCCAGCAGTGAGTCTAGCGGGAGGTTTCTGGAGCAGTTCTTC	TRBV10-1	TRBJ2-1	few	TRBD2
CASSRGQGPTDTQYF	TGTGCCAGCAGCCGGGGACAGGGACCCACGGATACGCAGTATTTT	TRBV5-6	TRBJ2-3	few	TRBD1
CASKLPGLDTGELFF	TGTGCCAGCAAGTTACCGGGGTTAGACACCGGGGAGCTGTTTTTT	TRBV27	TRBJ2-2	few	.
CASSLAQVGEQFF	TGTGCCAGCAGCTTAGCGCAAGTAGGTGAGCAGTTCTTC	TRBV7-2	TRBJ2-1	.	.
CASSFGRASSYEQYF	TGTGCCAGCAGTTTTGGCCGGGCTAGCTCCTACGAGCAGTACTTC	TRBV27	TRBJ2-7	.	.
CASSVYYNEQFF	TGTGCCAGCAGCGTTTATTACAATGAGCAGTTCTTC	TRBV7-2	TRBJ2-1	.	.
CSARDAQREWETQYF	TGCAGTGCTAGAGATGCTCAGCGGGAGTGGGAGACCCAGTACTTC	TRBV20-1	TRBJ2-5	.	TRBD2
CASSATGAGWQETQYF	TGTGCCAGCAGCGCAACAGGGGCGGGATGGCAAGAGACCCAGTACTTC	TRBV9	TRBJ2-5	few	.
CASSHLKGQGGFGELFF	TGCGCCAGCAGCCACCTCAAGGGTCAAGGCGGTTTTGGGGAGCTGTTTTTT	TRBV5-1	TRBJ2-2	few	.
CSARDRMELKTQYF	TGCAGTGCTAGAGATCGGATGGAGTTGAAGACCCAGTACTTC	TRBV20-1	TRBJ2-5	few	.
CASSYSRTGIQETQYF	TGTGCCAGCAGTTATTCCAGGACGGGGATTCAAGAGACCCAGTACTTC	TRBV6-5	TRBJ2-5	few	.
CASSYGLAVGNEQFF	TGTGCCAGCAGCTACGGACTAGCGGTCGGGAATGAGCAGTTCTTC	TRBV7-2	TRBJ2-1	.	TRBD2
CASSPDFLSPLHF	TGTGCCAGCAGCCCCGATTTCCTTTCACCCCTCCACTTT	TRBV7-2	TRBJ1-6	.	.
CASSALAGTGRNEQFF	TGTGCCAGCAGCGCCCTTGCCGGGACAGGGCGTAATGAGCAGTTCTTC	TRBV9	TRBJ2-1	few	TRBD1
CASSSRLAGANVLTF	TGTGCCAGCAGCTCGCGACTAGCTGGGGCCAACGTCCTGACTTTC	TRBV9	TRBJ2-6	.	.
CASSEEEGVGANVLTF	TGCGCCAGCAGCGAGGAAGAAGGGGTTGGGGCCAACGTCCTGACTTTC	TRBV10-2	TRBJ2-6	.	.
CASSEMAQRNQPQHF	TGTGCCAGCAGTGAGATGGCGCAGCGCAATCAGCCCCAGCATTTT	TRBV2	TRBJ1-5	.	.
CASRTGTGGTGELFF	TGTGCCAGCAGAACCGGGACAGGGGGCACCGGGGAGCTGTTTTTT	TRBV9	TRBJ2-2	.	TRBD1
CASSPRFSWGGYTF	TGTGCCAGCAGCCCCCGGTTTAGCTGGGGAGGCTACACCTTC	TRBV7-8	TRBJ1-2	many	.
CSVDPTGDTGYTF	TGCAGCGTTGACCCGACAGGGGATACTGGCTACACCTTC	TRBV29-1	TRBJ1-2	.	TRBD1
CSGFGDTDTQYF	TGCAGTGGGTTCGGAGACACAGATACGCAGTATTTT	TRBV20-1	TRBJ2-3	.	.
CSVDGRAGLDEQFF	TGCAGCGTTGATGGAAGGGCCGGTTTGGATGAGCAGTTCTTC	TRBV29-1	TRBJ2-1	.	.
CATSILSGGTSGRTRDTQYF	TGTGCCACCAGCATCCTATCGGGAGGGACTAGCGGGAGGACTCGAGATACGCAGTATTTT	TRBV15	TRBJ2-3	.	TRBD2
CASSKVSGAKNIQYF	TGTGCCAGTAGTAAAGTGTCGGGGGCCAAAAACATTCAGTACTTC	TRBV19	TRBJ2-4	few	.
CSAMASRYNEQFF	TGCAGTGCTATGGCTAGTCGATACAATGAGCAGTTCTTC	TRBV20-1	TRBJ2-1	few	.
CAISARLAGEGETQYF	TGTGCCATCAGTGCTAGACTAGCGGGGGAGGGTGAGACCCAGTACTTC	TRBV10-3	TRBJ2-5	many	TRBD2
CASSYYRTAVYGQHF	TGTGCCAGCAGTTACTACCGGACGGCCGTTTATGGTCAGCATTTT	TRBV6-2/TRBV6-3	TRBJ1-5	few	.
CASSGGQGADTEAFF	TGTGCCAGCAGCGGGGGACAGGGGGCCGACACTGAAGCTTTCTTT	TRBV7-3	TRBJ1-1	.	TRBD1
CASSPGLAGGPETQYF	TGTGCCAGCAGCCCTGGACTAGCGGGAGGCCCGGAGACCCAGTACTTC	TRBV7-2	TRBJ2-5	few	TRBD2
CSVAGLMNTEAFF	TGCAGCGTCGCGGGACTCATGAACACTGAAGCTTTCTTT	TRBV29-1	TRBJ1-1	.	.
CASRLLADTGELFF	TGCGCCAGCAGACTACTAGCCGACACCGGGGAGCTGTTTTTT	TRBV5-1	TRBJ2-2	few	.
CASSLVPYREQYF	TGTGCCAGCAGCTTAGTTCCCTATCGCGAGCAGTACTTC	TRBV7-2	TRBJ2-7	.	.
CASSPSAGAGETQYF	TGTGCCAGCAGCCCTAGTGCGGGAGCGGGGGAGACCCAGTACTTC	TRBV4-2	TRBJ2-5	.	TRBD2
CASSVGGGPLDEQFF	TGTGCCAGCAGCGTAGGGGGAGGGCCATTAGATGAGCAGTTCTTC	TRBV9	TRBJ2-1	.	TRBD2
CASSVAAGWDTEAFF	TGTGCCAGCAGCGTAGCTGCAGGGTGGGACACTGAAGCTTTCTTT	TRBV9	TRBJ1-1	few	.
CASSEWDHHNEQFF	TGTGCCAGCAGTGAATGGGACCATCACAATGAGCAGTTCTTC	TRBV25-1	TRBJ2-1	.	.
CSARDRDRIYEQYF	TGCAGTGCTAGAGATCGGGACAGGATCTACGAGCAGTACTTC	TRBV20-1	TRBJ2-7	.	TRBD1
CASSLGQGVNEQYF	TGTGCCAGCAGCTTGGGACAGGGGGTAAACGAGCAGTACTTC	TRBV5-4	TRBJ2-7	.	TRBD1
CASSLGESTEAFF	TGTGCTAGCAGCTTGGGTGAGAGTACTGAAGCTTTCTTT	TRBV27	TRBJ1-1	many	.
CASSPRDRGLEQYF	TGCGCCAGCAGCCCCCGGGACAGGGGGCTCGAGCAGTACTTC	TRBV5-1	TRBJ2-7	few	TRBD1
CASSFVTSSSYEQYF	TGTGCCAGCAGTTTCGTAACTTCTAGCTCCTACGAGCAGTACTTC	TRBV12-3/TRBV12-4	TRBJ2-7	.	.
CASSLVGLAGGRETQYF	TGTGCCAGCAGCTTAGTTGGACTAGCGGGAGGGCGGGAGACCCAGTACTTC	TRBV7-2	TRBJ2-5	few	TRBD2
CASSYAGGTYIYEQYF	TGTGCCAGCAGCTACGCTGGGGGCACCTACATCTACGAGCAGTACTTC	TRBV5-8	TRBJ2-7	many	.
CASRTGVSNTEAFF	TGTGCCAGCAGGACAGGGGTTTCGAACACTGAAGCTTTCTTT	TRBV12-3/TRBV12-4	TRBJ1-1	.	TRBD1
CSVLTDLETQYF	TGCAGCGTACTCACAGATTTGGAGACCCAGTACTTC	TRBV29-1	TRBJ2-5	.	.